The clone carrying this TCR beta chain was counted ten times or more. These data are taken from a study of T-cell reconstitution after alpha-beta-depleted transplantation in children. During its preparation, the TCRbeta library received unique molecular identifiers. TCRdb analysed the PCR reads with MiXCR anew, one entry per CDR3 protein. The sample has 400,000 to 550,000 distinct CDR3 sequences, approximately 10% seen once. V dropped 4 bases and J dropped 2; count of bases not matched to a gene: 10. The V gene's germline CDR1 is MNHEY and CDR2 SMNVEV (reference sequence). This CDR3 spans 16 amino acids.

The rearrangement joins TRBV27 to TRBJ2-7; 8 bases line up with TRBD2. The clonotype was recovered from a child aged 2-15 years with inherited bone marrow failure, due to receive a stem cell transplant. The specimen comprised PBMCs, sampled before TCRalphabeta/CD19-depleted stem cell transplant. The CDR3 loop is CASSSQRERVTYEQYF. The CDR3 coding sequence is TGTGCCAGCAGTTCCCAGCGGGAGCGGGTCACCTACGAGCAGTACTTC.